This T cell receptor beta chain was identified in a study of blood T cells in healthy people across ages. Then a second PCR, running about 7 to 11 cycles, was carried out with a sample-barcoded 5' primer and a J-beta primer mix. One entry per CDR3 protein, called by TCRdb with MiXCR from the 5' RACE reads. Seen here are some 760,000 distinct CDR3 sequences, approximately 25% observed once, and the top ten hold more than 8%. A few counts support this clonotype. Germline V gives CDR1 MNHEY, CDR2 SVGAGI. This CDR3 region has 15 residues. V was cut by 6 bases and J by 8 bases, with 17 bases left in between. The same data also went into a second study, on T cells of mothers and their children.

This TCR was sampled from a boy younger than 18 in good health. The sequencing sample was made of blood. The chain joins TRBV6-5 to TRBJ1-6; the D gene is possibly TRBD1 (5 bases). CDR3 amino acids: CASSLSYWDDSPLHF. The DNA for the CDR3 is TGTGCCAGCAGCCTTTCATACTGGGACGATTCACCCCTCCACTTT.